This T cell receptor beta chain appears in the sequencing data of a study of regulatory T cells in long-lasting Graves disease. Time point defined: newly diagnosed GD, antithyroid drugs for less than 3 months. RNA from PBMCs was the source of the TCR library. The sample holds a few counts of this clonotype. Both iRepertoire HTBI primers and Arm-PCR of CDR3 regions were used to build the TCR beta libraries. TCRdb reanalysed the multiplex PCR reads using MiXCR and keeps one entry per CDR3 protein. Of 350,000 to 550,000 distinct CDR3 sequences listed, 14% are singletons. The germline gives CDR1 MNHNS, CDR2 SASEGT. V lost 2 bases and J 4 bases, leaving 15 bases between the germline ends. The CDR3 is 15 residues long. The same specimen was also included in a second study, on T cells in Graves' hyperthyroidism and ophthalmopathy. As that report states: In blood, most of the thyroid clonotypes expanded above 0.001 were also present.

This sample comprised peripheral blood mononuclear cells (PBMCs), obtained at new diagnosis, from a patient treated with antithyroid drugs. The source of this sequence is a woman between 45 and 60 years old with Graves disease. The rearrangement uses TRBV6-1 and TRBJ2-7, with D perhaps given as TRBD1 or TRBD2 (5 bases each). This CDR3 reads CASSENWGFGYEQYF. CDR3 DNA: TGTGCCAGCAGTGAAAACTGGGGGTTCGGTTACGAGCAGTACTTC.